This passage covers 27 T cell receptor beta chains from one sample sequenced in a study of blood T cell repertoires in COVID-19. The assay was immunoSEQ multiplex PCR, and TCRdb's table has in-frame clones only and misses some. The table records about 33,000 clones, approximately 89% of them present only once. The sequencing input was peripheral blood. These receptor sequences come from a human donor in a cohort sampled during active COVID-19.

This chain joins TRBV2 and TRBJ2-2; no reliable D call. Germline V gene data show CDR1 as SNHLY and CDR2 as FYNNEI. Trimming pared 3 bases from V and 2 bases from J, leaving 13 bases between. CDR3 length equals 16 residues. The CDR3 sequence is CASSELGPANTGELFF. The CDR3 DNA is TGTGCCAGCAGTGAGCTAGGCCCCGCAAACACCGGGGAGCTGTTTTTT.

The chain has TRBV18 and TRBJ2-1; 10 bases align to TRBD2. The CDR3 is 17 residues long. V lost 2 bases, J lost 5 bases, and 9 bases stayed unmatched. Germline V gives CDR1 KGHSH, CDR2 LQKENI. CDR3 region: CASSPFLAGEGNNEQFF. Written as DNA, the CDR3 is TGTGCCAGCTCACCATTTCTAGCGGGAGAGGGGAACAATGAGCAGTTCTTC.

As DNA, the CDR3 is TGTGCCAGCAGTTTTCAGGGATTTAGCAATCAGCCCCAGCATTTT. It encodes CASSFQGFSNQPQHF. V is TRBV5-8 and J is TRBJ1-5; D possibly corresponds to TRBD1 (5 bases). V lost 5 bases and J 0 bases, leaving 12 bases between the germline ends. The CDR3 has 15 residues. Germline CDR1 reads SGHTS; CDR2 reads YDEGEE.

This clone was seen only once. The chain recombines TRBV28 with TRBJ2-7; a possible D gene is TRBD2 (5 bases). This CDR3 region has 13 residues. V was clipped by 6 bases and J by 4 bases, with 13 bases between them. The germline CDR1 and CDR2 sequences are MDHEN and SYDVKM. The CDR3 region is CASRNGLLYEQYF. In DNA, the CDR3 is TGTGCCAGCAGAAACGGACTGTTATACGAGCAGTACTTC.

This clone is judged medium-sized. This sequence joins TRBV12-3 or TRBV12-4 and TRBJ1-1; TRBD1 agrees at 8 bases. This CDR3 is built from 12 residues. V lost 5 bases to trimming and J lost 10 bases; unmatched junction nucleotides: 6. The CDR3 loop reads CASSTDRVRAFF. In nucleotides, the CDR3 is TGTGCCAGCAGTACGGACAGGGTAAGAGCTTTCTTT.

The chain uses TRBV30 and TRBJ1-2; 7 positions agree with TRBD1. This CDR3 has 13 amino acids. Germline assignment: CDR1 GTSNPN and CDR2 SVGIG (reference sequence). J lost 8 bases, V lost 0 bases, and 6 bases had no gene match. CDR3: CAWSVGGQGGYTF. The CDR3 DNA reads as TGTGCCTGGAGTGTAGGGGGCCAGGGCGGCTACACCTTC. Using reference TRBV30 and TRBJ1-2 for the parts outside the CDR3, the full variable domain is SQTIHQWPATLVQPVGSPLSLECTVEGTSNPNLYWYRQAAGRGLQLLFYSVGIGQISSEVPQNLSASRPQDRQFILSSKKLLLSDSGFYLCAWSVGGQGGYTFGSGTRLTVV.

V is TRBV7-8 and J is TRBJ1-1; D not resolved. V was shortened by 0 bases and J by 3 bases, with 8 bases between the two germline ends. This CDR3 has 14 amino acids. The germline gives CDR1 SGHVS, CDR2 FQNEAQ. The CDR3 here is CASSLAGRDTEAFF. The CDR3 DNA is TGTGCCAGCAGCTTAGCAGGCCGGGACACTGAAGCTTTCTTT. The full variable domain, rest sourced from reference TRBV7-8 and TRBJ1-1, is GAGVSQSPRYKVAKRGQDVALRCDPISGHVSLFWYQQALGQGPEFLTYFQNEAQLDKSGLPSDRFFAERPEGSVSTLKIQRTQQEDSAVYLCASSLAGRDTEAFFGQGTRLTVV.

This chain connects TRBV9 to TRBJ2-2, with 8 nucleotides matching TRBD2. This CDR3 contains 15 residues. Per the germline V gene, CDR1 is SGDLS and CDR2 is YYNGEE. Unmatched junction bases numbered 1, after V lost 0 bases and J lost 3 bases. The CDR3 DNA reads TGTGCCAGCAGCGTAGTCGGGGGGGACACCGGGGAGCTGTTTTTT. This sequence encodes CASSVVGGDTGELFF.

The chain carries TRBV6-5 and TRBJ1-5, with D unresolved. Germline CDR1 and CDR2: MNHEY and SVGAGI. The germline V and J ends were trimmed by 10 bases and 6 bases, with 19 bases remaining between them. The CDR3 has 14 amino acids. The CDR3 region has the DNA TGTGCCACCTCCGACCCAAGGAGTAGTCAGCCCCAGCATTTT. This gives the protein CATSDPRSSQPQHF.

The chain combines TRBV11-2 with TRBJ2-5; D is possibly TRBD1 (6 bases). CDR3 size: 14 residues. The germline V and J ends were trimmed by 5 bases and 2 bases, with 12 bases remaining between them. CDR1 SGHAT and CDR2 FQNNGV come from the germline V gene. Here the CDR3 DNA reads TGTGCCAGCAGCCCCAGGGACATTCAAGAGACCCAGTACTTC. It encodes CASSPRDIQETQYF. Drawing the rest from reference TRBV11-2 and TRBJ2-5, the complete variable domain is EAGVAQSPRYKIIEKRQSVAFWCNPISGHATLYWYQQILGQGPKLLIQFQNNGVVDDSQLPKDRFSAERLKGVDSTLKIQPAKLEDSAVYLCASSPRDIQETQYFGPGTRLLVL.

The CDR3 region has the DNA TGTGCCAGCAGTTTCTCCGGACTAGCGGTTCAGGGTGAGCAGTTCTTC. It is translated as CASSFSGLAVQGEQFF. The chain carries TRBV6-2 or TRBV6-3 and TRBJ2-1; 10 bases are shared with TRBD2. The CDR3 runs 16 residues. Germline lookup yields CDR1 MNHEY and CDR2 SVGEGT. After removal of 4 bases from V and 9 bases from J, the junction contained 12 bases not matched to a gene.

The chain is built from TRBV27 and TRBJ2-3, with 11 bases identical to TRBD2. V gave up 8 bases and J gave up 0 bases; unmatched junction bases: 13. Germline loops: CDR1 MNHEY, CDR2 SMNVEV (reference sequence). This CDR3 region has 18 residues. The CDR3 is CASGPPSGGLASTDTQYF. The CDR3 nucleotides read TGTGCCAGCGGGCCCCCTAGCGGGGGGCTGGCTAGCACAGATACGCAGTATTTT.

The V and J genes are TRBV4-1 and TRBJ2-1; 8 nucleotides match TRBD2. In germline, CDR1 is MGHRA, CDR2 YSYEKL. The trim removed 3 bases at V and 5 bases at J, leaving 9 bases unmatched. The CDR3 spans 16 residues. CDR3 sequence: CASSHSSGSPNNEQFF. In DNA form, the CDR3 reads TGCGCCAGCAGCCACTCAAGCGGGAGTCCAAACAATGAGCAGTTCTTC.

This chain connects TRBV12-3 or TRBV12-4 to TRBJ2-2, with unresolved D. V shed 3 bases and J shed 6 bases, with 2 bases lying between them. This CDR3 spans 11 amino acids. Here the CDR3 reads CASSFAGELFF. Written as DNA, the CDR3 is TGTGCCAGCAGTTTCGCCGGGGAGCTGTTTTTT.

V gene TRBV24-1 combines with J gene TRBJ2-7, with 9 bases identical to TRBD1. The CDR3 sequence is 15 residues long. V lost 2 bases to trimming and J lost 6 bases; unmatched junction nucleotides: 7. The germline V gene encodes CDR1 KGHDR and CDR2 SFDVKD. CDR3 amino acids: CATSDSRTGESEQYF. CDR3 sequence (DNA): TGTGCCACCAGTGATTCCAGGACAGGGGAAAGCGAGCAGTACTTC.

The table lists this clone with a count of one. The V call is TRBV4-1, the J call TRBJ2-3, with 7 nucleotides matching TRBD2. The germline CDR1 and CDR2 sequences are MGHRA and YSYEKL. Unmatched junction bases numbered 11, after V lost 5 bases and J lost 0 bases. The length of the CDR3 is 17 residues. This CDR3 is CASSARGLDWSTDTQYF. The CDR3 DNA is TGCGCCAGCAGCGCGAGAGGACTAGACTGGAGCACAGATACGCAGTATTTT.

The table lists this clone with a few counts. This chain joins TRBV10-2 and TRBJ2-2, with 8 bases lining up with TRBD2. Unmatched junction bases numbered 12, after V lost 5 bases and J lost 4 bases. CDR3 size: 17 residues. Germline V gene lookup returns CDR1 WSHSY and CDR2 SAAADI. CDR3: CASSPRAGARVTGELFF. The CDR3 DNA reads TGCGCCAGCAGTCCCAGAGCGGGAGCCCGGGTCACCGGGGAGCTGTTTTTT.

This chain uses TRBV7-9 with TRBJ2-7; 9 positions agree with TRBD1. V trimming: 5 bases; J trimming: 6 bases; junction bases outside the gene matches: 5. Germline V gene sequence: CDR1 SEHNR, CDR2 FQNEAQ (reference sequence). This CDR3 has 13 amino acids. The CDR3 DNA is TGTGCCAGCAGCCGGGGACAGGGTGGCGAGCAGTACTTC. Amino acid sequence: CASSRGQGGEQYF. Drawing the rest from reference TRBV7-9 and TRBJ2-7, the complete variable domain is DTGVSQNPRHKITKRGQNVTFRCDPISEHNRLYWYRQTLGQGPEFLTYFQNEAQLEKSRLLSDRFSAERPKGSFSTLEIQRTEQGDSAMYLCASSRGQGGEQYFGPGTRLTVT.

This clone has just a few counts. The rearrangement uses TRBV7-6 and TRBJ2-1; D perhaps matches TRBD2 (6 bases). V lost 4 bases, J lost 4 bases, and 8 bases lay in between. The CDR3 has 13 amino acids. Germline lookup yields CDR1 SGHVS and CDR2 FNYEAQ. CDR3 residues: CASSSGLYNEQFF. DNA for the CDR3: TGTGCCAGCAGCTCGGGACTTTACAATGAGCAGTTCTTC.

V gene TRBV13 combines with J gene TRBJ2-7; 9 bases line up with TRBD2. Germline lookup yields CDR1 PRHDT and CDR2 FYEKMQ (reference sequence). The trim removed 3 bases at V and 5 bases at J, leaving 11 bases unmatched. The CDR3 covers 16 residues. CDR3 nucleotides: TGTGCCAGCAGCTTGTCTCCGGGCGGGGGGGGGCACGAGCAGTACTTC. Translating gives CASSLSPGGGGHEQYF.

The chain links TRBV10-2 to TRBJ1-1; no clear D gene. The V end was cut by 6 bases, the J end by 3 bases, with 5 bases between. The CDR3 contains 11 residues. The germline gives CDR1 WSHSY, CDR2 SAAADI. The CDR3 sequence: CASRSYTEAFF. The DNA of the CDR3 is TGCGCCAGCAGAAGCTACACTGAAGCTTTCTTT.

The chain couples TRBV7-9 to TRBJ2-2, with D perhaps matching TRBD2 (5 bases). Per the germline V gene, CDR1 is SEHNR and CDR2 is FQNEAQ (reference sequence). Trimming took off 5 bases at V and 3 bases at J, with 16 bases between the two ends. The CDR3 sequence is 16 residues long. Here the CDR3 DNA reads TGTGCCAGCAGCCCCCCAGAGGGAGCGGACACCGGGGAGCTGTTTTTT. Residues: CASSPPEGADTGELFF.

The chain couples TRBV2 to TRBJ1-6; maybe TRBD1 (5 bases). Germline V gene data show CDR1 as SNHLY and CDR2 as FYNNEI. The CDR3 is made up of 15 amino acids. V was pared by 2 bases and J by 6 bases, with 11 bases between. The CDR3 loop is CASSERGRANSPLHF. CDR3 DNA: TGTGCCAGCAGTGAAAGAGGCAGGGCTAATTCACCCCTCCACTTT.

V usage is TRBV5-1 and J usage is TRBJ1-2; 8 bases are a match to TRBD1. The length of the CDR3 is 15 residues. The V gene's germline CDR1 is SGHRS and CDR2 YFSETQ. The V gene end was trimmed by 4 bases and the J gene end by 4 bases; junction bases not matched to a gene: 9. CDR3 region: CASSPGQGGSYGYTF. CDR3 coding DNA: TGCGCCAGCAGCCCCGGACAGGGAGGTAGCTATGGCTACACCTTC. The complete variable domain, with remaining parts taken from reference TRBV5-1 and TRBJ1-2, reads KAGVTQTPRYLIKTRGQQVTLSCSPISGHRSVSWYQQTPGQGLQFLFEYFSETQRNKGNFPGRFSGRQFSNSRSEMNVSTLELGDSALYLCASSPGQGGSYGYTFGSGTRLTVV.

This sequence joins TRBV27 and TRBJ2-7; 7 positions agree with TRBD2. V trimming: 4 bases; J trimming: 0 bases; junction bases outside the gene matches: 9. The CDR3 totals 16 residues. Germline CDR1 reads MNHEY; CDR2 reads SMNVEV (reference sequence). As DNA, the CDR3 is TGTGCCAGCAGTTCTCGACTAGCCGAAAGCTCCTACGAGCAGTACTTC. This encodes CASSSRLAESSYEQYF.

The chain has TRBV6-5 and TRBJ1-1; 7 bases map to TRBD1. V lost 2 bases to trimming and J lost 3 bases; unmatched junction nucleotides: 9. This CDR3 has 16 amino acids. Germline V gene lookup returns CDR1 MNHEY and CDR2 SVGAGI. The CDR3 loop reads CASSYLRDSVDTEAFF. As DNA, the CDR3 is TGTGCCAGCAGTTACCTCCGGGACAGTGTGGACACTGAAGCTTTCTTT.

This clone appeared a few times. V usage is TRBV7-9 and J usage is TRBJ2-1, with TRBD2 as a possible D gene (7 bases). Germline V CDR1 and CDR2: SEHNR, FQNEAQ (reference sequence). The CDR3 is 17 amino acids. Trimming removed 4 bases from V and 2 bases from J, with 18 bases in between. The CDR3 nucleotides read TGTGCCAGCAGCTCGAAGGGGGGGTTGCGGGCCTACAATGAGCAGTTCTTC. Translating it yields CASSSKGGLRAYNEQFF.